What follows are 17 T cell receptor beta chains derived from one specimen sequenced in a study of technical replicates of blood from several donors. TCRdb keeps only in-frame clones here, not all; method: immunoSEQ multiplex PCR. The sample yields about 89,000 clones, about 94% seen once. Sequenced sample: T cells isolated from PBMCs. The receptors shown here come from a human donor in good health.

V is TRBV19 and J is TRBJ2-1; weak D call: TRBD2 (5 bases). Trimming took 6 bases from V and 0 from J, leaving 12 bases between them. CDR3 length equals 15 residues. Germline V lookup: CDR1 LNHDA, CDR2 SQIVND (reference sequence). The CDR3 protein is CASRRTRSSYNEQFF. The CDR3 nucleotides are TGTGCCAGTAGGAGGACTCGAAGCTCCTACAATGAGCAGTTCTTC.

This clone was seen only once. V is TRBV25-1 and J is TRBJ1-2, with a possible D match to TRBD1 (5 bases). The CDR3 length is 16 residues. Looked up from germline, CDR1 is MGHDK and CDR2 is SYGVNS. With 2 bases removed from V and 8 bases from J, the gap between germline ends came to 21 bases. The CDR3 DNA reads TGTGCCAGCAGTGAAATTGGGGCCAGGGCCCGAGGAGGCTACACCTTC. Protein product: CASSEIGARARGGYTF.

This sequence joins TRBV19 and TRBJ2-1; tentatively, D is TRBD2 (6 bases). The ends were cut back, 1 base at V and 3 bases at J, with 10 bases in the middle. CDR3 length: 15 residues. CDR1 and CDR2 from the germline V gene are LNHDA and SQIVND (reference sequence). The CDR3 loop is CASSIGPRDYNEQFF. The CDR3 nucleotides are TGTGCCAGTAGTATAGGCCCGCGGGACTACAATGAGCAGTTCTTC.

The genes are TRBV7-9 and TRBJ2-7, with a possible D match to TRBD2 (5 bases). V lost 2 bases to trimming and J lost 3 bases, with 8 bases between them. Germline CDR1 is SEHNR and CDR2 is FQNEAQ (reference sequence). This CDR3 spans 13 amino acids. CDR3 loop: CASSLQEDYEQYF. The CDR3 coding sequence is TGTGCCAGCAGCTTACAGGAGGACTACGAGCAGTACTTC.

V and J are TRBV16 and TRBJ2-7; D may be TRBD2 (5 bases). CDR1 KGHSY and CDR2 FQNENV come from the germline V gene. V gave up 0 bases and J gave up 2 bases, with 14 bases separating them. This CDR3 spans 16 amino acids. CDR3 sequence reads: CASSQSAGDYAYEQYF. CDR3 sequence (DNA): TGTGCCAGCAGCCAATCGGCAGGAGACTATGCCTACGAGCAGTACTTC.

This chain uses TRBV5-1 with TRBJ2-2, with 8 positions matching TRBD2. Germline CDR1 and CDR2: SGHRS and YFSETQ. V dropped 2 bases and J dropped 6; count of bases not matched to a gene: 9. There are 16 residues in the CDR3. The CDR3 sequence is CASSFTSGSMAGELFF. CDR3 coding DNA: TGCGCCAGCAGCTTCACCAGCGGGAGTATGGCCGGGGAGCTGTTTTTT. The entire variable domain, with the rest obtained from reference TRBV5-1 and TRBJ2-2, is as follows: KAGVTQTPRYLIKTRGQQVTLSCSPISGHRSVSWYQQTPGQGLQFLFEYFSETQRNKGNFPGRFSGRQFSNSRSEMNVSTLELGDSALYLCASSFTSGSMAGELFFGEGSRLTVL.

The chain joins TRBV7-2 to TRBJ2-1; 7 nucleotides align to TRBD2. V trimming: 5 bases; J trimming: 9 bases; junction bases outside the gene matches: 13. The CDR3 runs 15 residues. Germline lookup yields CDR1 SGHTA and CDR2 FQGNSA. The CDR3: CASSPGLMYSSEQFF. In DNA form, the CDR3 reads TGTGCCAGCAGCCCGGGACTAATGTATTCGAGTGAGCAGTTCTTC.

The rearrangement uses TRBV19 and TRBJ2-5; a weak D match, TRBD1 (5 bases). This CDR3 is 16 amino acids long. Germline assignment: CDR1 LNHDA and CDR2 SQIVND (reference sequence). With 6 bases removed from V and 1 base from J, the gap between germline ends came to 18 bases. The CDR3 nucleotides are TGTGCCAGTAGCAGCTTCGTACAGGCCCCCCAAGAGACCCAGTACTTC. This gives the protein CASSSFVQAPQETQYF.

The gene calls are TRBV6-1 and TRBJ1-5; TRBD1 might be the D (5 bases). Germline CDR1 and CDR2: MNHNS and SASEGT. This CDR3 region has 17 residues. V was pared by 0 bases and J by 4 bases, with 16 bases between. For the CDR3, the DNA is TGTGCCAGCAGTGAAGCCCTTTCGGGGGTCTTGAATCAGCCCCAGCATTTT. It is translated as CASSEALSGVLNQPQHF.

This clone appeared a few times. V is TRBV6-4 and J is TRBJ2-3; D is perhaps TRBD2 (5 bases). The CDR3 covers 15 residues. Germline V gene data show CDR1 as MRHNA and CDR2 as SNTAGT. V was shortened by 0 bases and J by 2 bases, with 9 bases between the two germline ends. The CDR3 DNA reads as TGTGCCAGCAGTGACTCTGCGGGTTCCACAGATACGCAGTATTTT. As protein: CASSDSAGSTDTQYF.

This clone occurred once. The V call is TRBV15, the J call TRBJ1-1; D possibly corresponds to TRBD1 (6 bases). The CDR3 totals 15 residues. Per germline, CDR1 LNHNV and CDR2 YYDKDF (reference sequence). Between the trimmed V and J ends, which lost 2 bases and 1 base, there was a span of 11 bases. CDR3 sequence reads: CATSRIPGQNTEAFF. CDR3 DNA sequence: TGTGCCACCAGCAGAATCCCGGGACAGAACACTGAAGCTTTCTTT. Supplemented by reference TRBV15 and TRBJ1-1, the full variable domain reads DAMVIQNPRYQVTQFGKPVTLSCSQTLNHNVMYWYQQKSSQAPKLLFHYYDKDFNNEADTPDNFQSRRPNTSFCFLDIRSPGLGDTAMYLCATSRIPGQNTEAFFGQGTRLTVV.

V usage is TRBV5-6 and J usage is TRBJ2-5, with D possibly being TRBD2 (7 bases). CDR3 length: 17 residues. Trimming stripped 4 bases from V and 2 bases from J, with 21 bases between. Per germline, CDR1 SGHDT and CDR2 YYEEEE. CDR3: CASSRGTYREGQETQYF. The CDR3 DNA reads TGTGCCAGCAGCAGGGGGACCTACAGGGAGGGTCAAGAGACCCAGTACTTC.

The chain joins TRBV19 to TRBJ2-1; D is possibly TRBD1 (6 bases). The CDR3 runs to 15 residues. V shed 5 bases and J shed 0 bases, with 11 bases lying between them. In germline, CDR1 is LNHDA, CDR2 SQIVND (reference sequence). This CDR3 is CASSPRGSSYNEQFF. As DNA, the CDR3 is TGTGCCAGTAGTCCGAGGGGGAGCTCCTACAATGAGCAGTTCTTC.

CDR3 DNA: TGTGCCACTGGACAGAACATGAACACTGAAGCTTTCTTT. As protein: CATGQNMNTEAFF. The chain links TRBV15 to TRBJ1-1, with TRBD1 as a possible D gene (6 bases). V dropped 9 bases and J dropped 0 bases, with 11 bases sitting between them. Germline CDR1 is LNHNV and CDR2 is YYDKDF (reference sequence). CDR3 length equals 13 residues. Full variable domain (remainder filled in from reference TRBV15 and TRBJ1-1): DAMVIQNPRYQVTQFGKPVTLSCSQTLNHNVMYWYQQKSSQAPKLLFHYYDKDFNNEADTPDNFQSRRPNTSFCFLDIRSPGLGDTAMYLCATGQNMNTEAFFGQGTRLTVV.

CDR3 protein: CASSEGQGAVNEQFF. The CDR3, as DNA: TGTGCCAGCAGTGAAGGGCAGGGGGCGGTCAATGAGCAGTTCTTC. The genes are TRBV6-4 and TRBJ2-1; 8 bases line up with TRBD1. Germline V gene data show CDR1 as MRHNA and CDR2 as SNTAGT. The V segment lost 3 bases and the J segment 6 bases; nucleotides outside the gene matches: 7. The CDR3 has 15 amino acids.

The chain couples TRBV4-1 to TRBJ1-6; TRBD1 agrees at 10 bases. V trimming: 2 bases; J trimming: 9 bases; junction bases outside the gene matches: 7. Per the germline V gene, CDR1 is MGHRA and CDR2 is YSYEKL. The CDR3 length is 16 residues. The CDR3 sequence: CASSQRSRDRGSPLHF. The CDR3 DNA sequence: TGCGCCAGCAGCCAAAGATCCCGGGACAGGGGTTCACCCCTCCACTTT.

The CDR3 DNA reads TGCGCCAGCAGCTTGGGACAGAGCTACGAGCAGTACTTC. Its translation is CASSLGQSYEQYF. The gene calls are TRBV5-1 and TRBJ2-7; tentatively, D is TRBD1 (5 bases). Trimming removed 0 bases from V and 3 bases from J, with 7 bases in between. Looked up from germline, CDR1 is SGHRS and CDR2 is YFSETQ. The CDR3 sequence is 13 residues long.